A single sample gave rise to the 17 T cell receptor beta chains below, sequenced in a study of shared clonotypes between healthy human individuals. This table comes from immunoSEQ multiplex PCR, and its TCRdb copy is limited to in-frame clones, with some not included. The sample has some 1.5 million clones, 95% to 99% seen once. Sequencing used naive CD4+ T cells sorted from blood. Regarding subset: CD45RA+ positively selected. The source of these receptors is a man aged 30-40 years in good health.

The rearrangement joins TRBV9 to TRBJ2-2, with 8 bases that match TRBD2. V lost 4 bases to trimming and J lost 6 bases; unmatched junction nucleotides: 5. From germline, CDR1 is SGDLS and CDR2 YYNGEE. This CDR3 comprises 14 residues. CDR3 nucleotide sequence: TGTGCCAGCAGCCCTTCACTAGCGGCCGGGGAGCTGTTTTTT. Translated: CASSPSLAAGELFF. The whole variable domain, remainder taken from reference TRBV9 and TRBJ2-2, is DSGVTQTPKHLITATGQRVTLRCSPRSGDLSVYWYQQSLDQGLQFLIQYYNGEERAKGNILERFSAQQFPDLHSELNLSSLELGDSALYFCASSPSLAAGELFFGEGSRLTVL.

J is TRBJ1-2 and V is TRBV9; TRBD1 matches 8 bases. The CDR3 has 13 amino acids. Trimming cost V 3 bases and J 6 bases; bases outside gene matches: 4. Germline V gene lookup returns CDR1 SGDLS and CDR2 YYNGEE. The CDR3 DNA reads as TGTGCCAGCAGCGACTACAGGGGGAATGGCTACACCTTC. It codes for CASSDYRGNGYTF.

This rearrangement joins TRBV7-2 to TRBJ2-7; TRBD1 agrees at 7 bases. The length of the CDR3 is 15 residues. Germline CDR1 is SGHTA and CDR2 is FQGNSA. With 1 base clipped from V and 2 bases from J, the junction kept 5 bases outside the gene matches. This CDR3 reads CASSLVRDSTYEQYF. The CDR3 bases are TGTGCCAGCAGCTTAGTAAGGGACAGTACCTACGAGCAGTACTTC.

This clone showed up just once. In nucleotides, the CDR3 is TGTGTTCCAGGGAGTAGGGATGAAAAACTGTTTTTT. As protein: CVPGSRDEKLFF. The chain couples TRBV6-5 to TRBJ1-4, with D possibly matching TRBD1 (5 bases). CDR1 MNHEY and CDR2 SVGAGI come from the germline V gene. This CDR3 contains 12 residues.

The chain links TRBV11-2 to TRBJ2-5; 7 bases are shared with TRBD1. The length of the CDR3 is 15 residues. The V segment lost 0 bases and the J segment 2 bases; nucleotides outside the gene matches: 3. CDR1 and CDR2 from the germline V gene are SGHAT and FQNNGV. Written as DNA, the CDR3 is TGTGCCAGCAGCTTAGATCGGGGACAGCAAGAGACCCAGTACTTC. This sequence encodes CASSLDRGQQETQYF.

The V call is TRBV7-8, the J call TRBJ2-7; TRBD1 matches 7 bases. V lost 5 bases and J lost 3; bases outside the gene matches: 10. This CDR3 is 15 amino acids long. Germline V gene sequence: CDR1 SGHVS, CDR2 FQNEAQ. The CDR3 sequence: CASSLGRTGNYEQYF. The DNA for the CDR3 is TGTGCCAGCAGCCTAGGCCGGACAGGAAACTACGAGCAGTACTTC.

The CDR3 loop reads CASGLAGGPGEQFF. The CDR3 nucleotides are TGTGCCAGCGGATTAGCGGGAGGGCCTGGTGAGCAGTTCTTC. The gene calls are TRBV7-9 and TRBJ2-1; 11 positions agree with TRBD2. The CDR3 has 14 residues. Germline lookup yields CDR1 SEHNR and CDR2 FQNEAQ (reference sequence). J gave up 9 bases and V 8 bases, and 9 bases lay outside the gene matches.

The CDR3 coding sequence is TGTGCCAGCAGTGAAGAGACAGGGGGAAGTCCCTACAATGAGCAGTTCTTC. Translated: CASSEETGGSPYNEQFF. The chain is built from TRBV6-4 and TRBJ2-1; 9 bases are shared with TRBD1. Germline CDR1 is MRHNA and CDR2 is SNTAGT. CDR3 length: 17 amino acids. The junction had 8 bases not matched to a gene; V was cut back by 3 bases and J by 2 bases.

This chain joins TRBV28 and TRBJ2-3; 11 nucleotides line up with TRBD2. CDR1 MDHEN and CDR2 SYDVKM come from the germline V gene. Trimming took 2 bases from V and 0 from J; bases not matched to a gene: 7. The CDR3 is 18 residues long. CDR3 in DNA: TGTGCCAGCAGTTTAGGGGCTAGCGGGAGGAAGAGCACAGATACGCAGTATTTT. Translation: CASSLGASGRKSTDTQYF.

The V call is TRBV6-5, the J call TRBJ2-5, with D perhaps assigned TRBD1 or TRBD2 (5 bases each). This CDR3 spans 15 amino acids. V lost 0 bases and J lost 3, with 11 bases in between. Germline V gene sequence: CDR1 MNHEY, CDR2 SVGAGI. Written as DNA, the CDR3 is TGTGCCAGCAGTTACTCATTCCAGGGAGAAGAGACCCAGTACTTC. Its translation: CASSYSFQGEETQYF.

This clone was recorded once. The chain uses TRBV5-5 and TRBJ1-3; D gene ambiguous. This CDR3 is 15 amino acids long. The germline V and J ends were trimmed by 0 bases and 1 base, with 8 bases remaining between them. Germline values: CDR1 SGHKS, CDR2 YYEKEE (reference sequence). CDR3: CASSLAIGSGNTIYF. The CDR3 DNA is TGTGCCAGCAGCTTGGCCATAGGTTCTGGAAACACCATATATTTT.

The gene calls are TRBV5-1 and TRBJ2-7, with 13 bases that match TRBD2. CDR3 length: 16 amino acids. Trimming cost V 0 bases and J 5 bases; bases outside gene matches: 5. Germline CDR1 reads SGHRS; CDR2 reads YFSETQ. CDR3 residues: CASSLGRLAGGDEQYF. The CDR3 coding sequence is TGCGCCAGCAGCTTGGGACGACTAGCGGGAGGAGACGAGCAGTACTTC.

The rearrangement joins TRBV6-4 to TRBJ2-1; D may match TRBD1 or TRBD2 (5 bases each). Germline V CDR1 and CDR2: MRHNA, SNTAGT. The germline V and J ends were trimmed by 1 base and 2 bases, with 9 bases remaining between them. This CDR3 contains 15 residues. The CDR3 DNA reads TGTGCCAGCAGTGACTGGGGGATGCCCTACAATGAGCAGTTCTTC. Amino acid sequence: CASSDWGMPYNEQFF.

The chain is built from TRBV11-2 and TRBJ1-1; maybe TRBD1 (6 bases). Germline assignment: CDR1 SGHAT and CDR2 FQNNGV. V lost 3 bases, J lost 4 bases, and 12 bases lay in between. The CDR3 covers 14 residues. The CDR3 DNA reads TGTGCCAGCAGCTTGAGGAGGGGGGGCACTGAAGCTTTCTTT. It is translated as CASSLRRGGTEAFF.

V and J are TRBV5-8 and TRBJ2-1; D is unclear. This CDR3 is 14 amino acids long. Trimming stripped 6 bases from V and 8 bases from J, with 18 bases between. Germline V lookup: CDR1 SGHTS, CDR2 YDEGEE. CDR3 sequence reads: CASTLGVVWYEQFF. The CDR3 DNA sequence: TGTGCCAGCACCCTTGGCGTAGTGTGGTATGAGCAGTTCTTC.

Comment on this clone: Additional DNA sequences in this sample encode the identical CDR3. This chain links TRBV9 with TRBJ2-1, with a possible D match to TRBD2 (6 bases). With 0 bases removed from V and 1 base from J, the gap between germline ends came to 8 bases. Germline assignment: CDR1 SGDLS and CDR2 YYNGEE. This CDR3 is 15 amino acids long. The CDR3 is CASSVGGTSYNEQFF. CDR3 DNA sequence: TGTGCCAGCAGCGTAGGTGGGACTTCCTACAATGAGCAGTTCTTC.

This sequence joins TRBV7-2 and TRBJ2-5; no reliable D call. V was cut by 2 bases and J by 0 bases, with 7 bases left in between. Per germline, CDR1 SGHTA and CDR2 FQGNSA. CDR3 length: 14 amino acids. CDR3 residues: CASSLRFNQETQYF. As DNA, the CDR3 is TGTGCCAGCAGCTTAAGGTTCAACCAAGAGACCCAGTACTTC.